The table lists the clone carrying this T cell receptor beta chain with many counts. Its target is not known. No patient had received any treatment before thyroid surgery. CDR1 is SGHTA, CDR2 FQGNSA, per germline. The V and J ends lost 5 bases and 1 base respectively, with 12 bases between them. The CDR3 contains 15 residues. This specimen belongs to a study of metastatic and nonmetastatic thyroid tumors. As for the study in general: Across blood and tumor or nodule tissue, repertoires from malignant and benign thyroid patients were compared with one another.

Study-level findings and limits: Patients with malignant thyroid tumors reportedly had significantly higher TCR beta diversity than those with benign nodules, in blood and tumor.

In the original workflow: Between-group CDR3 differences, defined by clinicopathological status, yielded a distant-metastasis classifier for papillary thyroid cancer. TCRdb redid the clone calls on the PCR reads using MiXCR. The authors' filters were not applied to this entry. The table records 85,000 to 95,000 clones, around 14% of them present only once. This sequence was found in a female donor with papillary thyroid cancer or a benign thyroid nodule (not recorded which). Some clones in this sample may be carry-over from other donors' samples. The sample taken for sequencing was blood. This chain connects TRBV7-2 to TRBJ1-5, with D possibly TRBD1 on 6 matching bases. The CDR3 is CASSLTGRSNQPQHF. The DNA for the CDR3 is TGTGCCAGCAGCCTAACAGGGAGGAGCAATCAGCCCCAGCATTTT. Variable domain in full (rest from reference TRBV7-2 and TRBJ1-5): GAGVSQSPSNKVTEKGKDVELRCDPISGHTALYWYRQSLGQGLEFLIYFQGNSAPDKSGLPSDRFSAERTGGSVSTLTIQRTQQEDSAVYLCASSLTGRSNQPQHFGDGTRLSIL.